In its sample, the clone carrying this T cell receptor (beta chain) was seen many times. One entry per CDR3 protein, called by TCRdb with MiXCR from the RT-PCR reads. The top ten hold under 3.5% of the sample, which has around 150,000 distinct CDR3 sequences, 25% to 35% seen once. These data originate in a study of patients and donors after allogeneic stem cell transplantation. V lost 5 bases and J 1 base, leaving 14 bases between the germline ends. The CDR3 spans 14 residues. Per the germline V gene, CDR1 is DFQATT and CDR2 is SNEGSKA (reference sequence). This rearrangement joins TRBV20-1 to TRBJ1-1, with a weak D call TRBD1 (6 bases). The source is a human donor who was either an allogeneic HSCT recipient or a stem cell or donor lymphocyte infusion donor (not recorded which). It is not recorded whose cells these are; they may come from a transplant donor. Input material: blood, either unsorted or a sorted T cell fraction (not recorded which). DNA for the CDR3: TGCAGTGCTGCCCCGGGGACAAGGAACACTGAAGCTTTCTTT. It encodes CSAAPGTRNTEAFF.